This T cell receptor (beta chain) was recorded in a study of blood T cell repertoires in COVID-19. Study at large: Collection of acute and convalescent COVID-19 samples took place in the United States, Italy and Spain. T cells, B-cell-depleted T cells, or PBMCs supplied cDNA or gDNA.

CDR3 length: 15 residues. CDR1 SGHAT and CDR2 FQNNGV come from the germline V gene. The junction had 5 bases not matched to a gene; V was cut back by 2 bases and J by 8 bases. Measured with immunoSEQ multiplex PCR; TCRdb has only the in-frame clones, and not every one. The top ten clones hold approximately 12% of a sample with a few hundred thousand clones, around nine tenths of them seen once. Sequencing input: peripheral blood. This receptor was obtained from a woman under 30 who had recovered from COVID-19. The V call is TRBV11-2, the J call TRBJ1-4, with TRBD1 matching 10 bases. DNA of the CDR3: TGTGCCAGCAGCTTACAGACAGGGGGCCGGGAAAAACTGTTTTTT. It codes for CASSLQTGGREKLFF.